Presented here are 20 T cell receptor beta chains from one specimen sequenced in a study of blood T cell repertoires in COVID-19. Profiling relied on immunoSEQ multiplex PCR, and the TCRdb table lists in-frame clones only, not all of them. The data show around 190,000 clones, 80% to 90% seen once. The sample comprised PBMCs or T cells enriched from blood (not recorded which). The source is a man in his forties who had recovered from COVID-19.

CDR3 sequence (DNA): TGTGCCAGCAGCTTAGAACACCTAGCGGGGGTTACCGGGGAGCTGTTTTTT. Its translation: CASSLEHLAGVTGELFF. The rearrangement joins TRBV7-9 to TRBJ2-2; TRBD2 matches 10 bases. The V gene's germline CDR1 is SEHNR and CDR2 FQNEAQ (reference sequence). The trim removed 1 base at V and 5 bases at J, leaving 7 bases unmatched. The CDR3 totals 17 residues. The whole variable domain, remainder taken from reference TRBV7-9 and TRBJ2-2, is DTGVSQNPRHKITKRGQNVTFRCDPISEHNRLYWYRQTLGQGPEFLTYFQNEAQLEKSRLLSDRFSAERPKGSFSTLEIQRTEQGDSAMYLCASSLEHLAGVTGELFFGEGSRLTVL.

The genes are TRBV7-3 and TRBJ1-1; 11 positions match TRBD1. V dropped 4 bases and J dropped 5; count of bases not matched to a gene: 12. This CDR3 is built from 17 residues. Germline CDR1 SGHTA, CDR2 FQGTGA. In DNA form, the CDR3 reads TGTGCCAGCAGCTCAAGGACAGGGGGCTTAAGATTAACTGAAGCTTTCTTT. Translation gives CASSSRTGGLRLTEAFF.

This clone was counted ten times or more. The chain combines TRBV9 with TRBJ2-5; 13 bases are shared with TRBD2. V was clipped by 4 bases and J by 5 bases; unmatched bases: 8. Per the germline V gene, CDR1 is SGDLS and CDR2 is YYNGEE. This CDR3 is built from 16 residues. Written as DNA, the CDR3 is TGTGCCAGCAGCTGGGGGACTAGCGGGACCCGGGAGACCCAGTACTTC. This encodes CASSWGTSGTRETQYF.

The CDR3 region has the DNA TGCGCCAGCAGCCAAACAGGGAGGGACTACGAGCAGTACTTC. Protein: CASSQTGRDYEQYF. The J gene is TRBJ2-7, the V gene TRBV5-1, with a possible D match to TRBD2 (7 bases). The V gene's germline CDR1 is SGHRS and CDR2 YFSETQ. This CDR3 is built from 14 residues. V lost 4 bases and J 3 bases, leaving 14 bases between the germline ends. The full variable domain, completed using reference TRBV5-1 and TRBJ2-7, is KAGVTQTPRYLIKTRGQQVTLSCSPISGHRSVSWYQQTPGQGLQFLFEYFSETQRNKGNFPGRFSGRQFSNSRSEMNVSTLELGDSALYLCASSQTGRDYEQYFGPGTRLTVT.

The chain couples TRBV10-3 to TRBJ2-7, with a tentative D call TRBD1 (6 bases). This CDR3 spans 14 amino acids. V lost 4 bases to trimming and J lost 6 bases, with 16 bases between them. From germline, CDR1 is ENHRY and CDR2 SYGVKD. CDR3 nucleotides: TGTGCCATCAGTGTTGCCGCACAGGGATCCGAGCAGTACTTC. Translating gives CAISVAAQGSEQYF.

The chain employs TRBV5-6 and TRBJ2-5, with 7 bases fitting TRBD1. J gave up 5 bases and V 4 bases, and 11 bases lay outside the gene matches. Germline values: CDR1 SGHDT, CDR2 YYEEEE. This CDR3 has 15 amino acids. The DNA for the CDR3 is TGTGCCAGCAGCGTGGGACAGACCCTCGTTGAGACCCAGTACTTC. Protein sequence: CASSVGQTLVETQYF.

The rearrangement uses TRBV4-2 and TRBJ2-7; 8 nucleotides align to TRBD1. V trimming: 0 bases; J trimming: 6 bases; junction bases outside the gene matches: 7. Germline lookup yields CDR1 LGHNA and CDR2 YNFKEQ. This CDR3 is built from 15 residues. CDR3: CASSQDLQGASEQYF. The CDR3 DNA follows: TGTGCCAGCAGCCAAGATCTTCAGGGGGCGAGCGAGCAGTACTTC.

CDR3 sequence (DNA): TGTGCCACCAGTCTGACAGACCCTAGCAATCAGCCCCAGCATTTT. This translates into CATSLTDPSNQPQHF. V usage is TRBV24-1 and J usage is TRBJ1-5; weak D call: TRBD1 (5 bases). The CDR3 length is 15 residues. Trimming stripped 6 bases from V and 0 bases from J, with 11 bases between. Looked up from germline, CDR1 is KGHDR and CDR2 is SFDVKD.

V is TRBV9 and J is TRBJ2-7; TRBD1 matches 9 bases. The CDR3 sequence is 13 residues long. With V trimmed by 4 bases and J by 7 bases, 6 bases remained unmatched. CDR1 is SGDLS and CDR2 is YYNGEE in the germline V gene. In DNA, the CDR3 is TGTGCCAGCAGCACACGGGACAGGGCTGAGCAGTACTTC. Amino acid sequence: CASSTRDRAEQYF.

The CDR3 spells CASSQYRGGYGYTF. The CDR3 DNA is TGTGCCAGCAGCCAGTACAGGGGAGGCTATGGCTACACCTTC. The chain combines TRBV3-1 (or the pseudogene TRBV3-2) with TRBJ1-2, with 7 bases aligning to TRBD1. Trimming at V came to 3 bases and at J to 4 bases, leaving 5 bases not matched to a gene. The CDR3 is 14 residues long. Per the germline V gene, CDR1 is LGHDT and CDR2 is YNNKEL (reference sequence).

The chain carries TRBV7-3 and TRBJ1-2; 7 bases line up with TRBD1. J lost 3 bases, V lost 5 bases, and 3 bases had no gene match. Germline CDR1 and CDR2: SGHTA and FQGTGA. This CDR3 contains 13 residues. The CDR3 is CASSQTGDYGYTF. The CDR3 DNA reads as TGTGCCAGCAGCCAAACAGGGGACTATGGCTACACCTTC.

The rearrangement links TRBV5-1 to TRBJ2-3, with D possibly being TRBD2 (6 bases). This CDR3 is built from 15 residues. The germline CDR1 and CDR2 sequences are SGHRS and YFSETQ. V lost 4 bases to trimming and J lost 2 bases, with 14 bases between them. This CDR3 is CASSTGSTITDTQYF. The CDR3 DNA reads TGCGCCAGCAGCACCGGGAGTACGATCACAGATACGCAGTATTTT. Full variable domain (rest looked up from reference TRBV5-1 and TRBJ2-3): KAGVTQTPRYLIKTRGQQVTLSCSPISGHRSVSWYQQTPGQGLQFLFEYFSETQRNKGNFPGRFSGRQFSNSRSEMNVSTLELGDSALYLCASSTGSTITDTQYFGPGTRLTVL.

In its sample, this clone was seen once. The genes are TRBV19 and TRBJ1-2; D is uncertain. Germline values: CDR1 LNHDA, CDR2 SQIVND (reference sequence). There are 13 residues in the CDR3. Trimming left V 8 bases short and J 8 bases short, with 18 bases between. CDR3 sequence: CASAPGSWRGYTF. The CDR3 bases are TGTGCCAGTGCCCCCGGGTCTTGGAGGGGCTACACCTTC.

V and J are TRBV5-4 and TRBJ2-3; 12 bases agree with TRBD2. The V segment lost 2 bases and the J segment 4 bases; nucleotides outside the gene matches: 5. This CDR3 has 16 residues. Germline V gene sequence: CDR1 SGHNT, CDR2 YYREEE (reference sequence). CDR3 protein: CASSFLAGGPPDTQYF. CDR3 sequence (DNA): TGTGCCAGCAGCTTCCTAGCGGGGGGGCCCCCAGATACGCAGTATTTT.

The V call is TRBV5-8, the J call TRBJ2-6; D possibly corresponds to TRBD1 (6 bases). The V gene lost 5 bases and the J gene lost 0 bases, with 12 bases spanning the gap. The CDR3 extends over 16 amino acids. Per the germline V gene, CDR1 is SGHTS and CDR2 is YDEGEE. The CDR3 is CASRITGTSGANVLTF. For the CDR3, the DNA is TGTGCCAGCAGAATAACAGGGACCTCTGGGGCCAACGTCCTGACTTTC.

The gene calls are TRBV7-8 and TRBJ2-7; 16 bases fit TRBD2. Germline V gives CDR1 SGHVS, CDR2 FQNEAQ. V dropped 2 bases and J dropped 5; count of bases not matched to a gene: 9. The CDR3 has 18 residues. This CDR3 is CASSLLIGTSGRGNEQYF. In nucleotides, the CDR3 is TGTGCCAGCAGCTTATTGATAGGGACTAGCGGGAGGGGAAACGAGCAGTACTTC.

The rearrangement uses TRBV6-5 and TRBJ2-7; 9 bases fit TRBD2. Per the germline V gene, CDR1 is MNHEY and CDR2 is SVGAGI. The CDR3 loop spans 16 amino acids. Trimming at V came to 0 bases and at J to 3 bases, leaving 6 bases not matched to a gene. The CDR3: CASSYSRQREDYEQYF. CDR3 in DNA: TGTGCCAGCAGTTACTCCCGTCAGCGGGAGGACTACGAGCAGTACTTC.

The chain has TRBV7-9 and TRBJ2-3, with D possibly matching TRBD2 (6 bases). V shed 7 bases and J shed 5 bases, with 16 bases lying between them. CDR1 is SEHNR, CDR2 FQNEAQ, per germline (reference sequence). This CDR3 spans 14 amino acids. The CDR3 sequence: CASTPGGRGDTQYF. DNA for the CDR3: TGTGCCAGCACCCCAGGAGGGCGAGGAGATACGCAGTATTTT.

V and J are TRBV11-1 and TRBJ2-1; D remains ambiguous. The germline V and J ends were trimmed by 1 base and 13 bases, with 14 bases remaining between them. The CDR3 spans 13 residues. Germline assignment: CDR1 SGHAT and CDR2 FQDESV (reference sequence). The chain's CDR3 is CASSLGSHLTQFF. CDR3 DNA: TGTGCCAGCAGCTTAGGGTCTCACTTAACTCAGTTCTTC. Filled out from reference TRBV11-1 and TRBJ2-1, the complete variable domain reads EAEVAQSPRYKITEKSQAVAFWCDPISGHATLYWYRQILGQGPELLVQFQDESVVDDSQLPKDRFSAERLKGVDSTLKIQPAELGDSAMYLCASSLGSHLTQFFGPGTRLTVL.

The V and J genes are TRBV3-1 (or the pseudogene TRBV3-2) and TRBJ2-3; 9 bases are a match to TRBD2. The CDR3 runs 19 residues. Germline V gene lookup returns CDR1 LGHDT and CDR2 YNNKEL (reference sequence). J lost 9 bases, V lost 4 bases, and 23 bases had no gene match. In DNA form, the CDR3 reads TGTGCCAGCAGCCGGGCCTTTTGGCGGGAGGGCCCCCCGCCCGGGACGCAGTATTTT. It encodes CASSRAFWREGPPPGTQYF.